This T cell receptor (beta chain) was sequenced in a study of T cell responses to AZD1222 COVID-19 vaccine. The length of the CDR3 is 17 residues. The germline gives CDR1 MNHEY, CDR2 SMNVEV (reference sequence). The junction had 7 bases not matched to a gene; V was cut back by 0 bases and J by 4 bases. Libraries were prepared by immunoSEQ multiplex PCR; TCRdb keeps only in-frame clonotypes and omits some of them. The data contain 95,000 to 150,000 clones, around 87% of them singletons. The material sequenced was peripheral blood, taken on day 0 of AZD1222 vaccination. This chain joins TRBV27 and TRBJ2-1; the match to TRBD1 covers 9 bases. This TCR derives from an adult in good health. CDR3 region: CASSLSFGTGLYNEQFF. The CDR3 bases are TGTGCCAGCAGTTTATCTTTCGGGACAGGGCTATACAATGAGCAGTTCTTC.